This paragraph covers one TCR beta chain sequence. No antigen is known for it. One entry per CDR3 protein results from TCRdb running MiXCR on the RT-PCR reads. The sample records 450,000 to 600,000 distinct CDR3 sequences, more than 15% being singletons. Germline lookup yields CDR1 SGHRS and CDR2 YFSETQ. The CDR3 runs to 14 residues. Trimming shortened V by 4 bases and J by 4 bases, and 12 bases separated the two germline ends. This sample was taken from a study of response to subunit inactivated influenza vaccine. Study-wide findings and caveats: Authors suggested that a seasonal influenza vaccination recruits few new T cells each time.

The V gene is TRBV5-1, the J gene TRBJ2-1; no clear D. This specimen was CD4+ T cells sorted from PBMCs, taken less than 30 months after vaccination. The receptor was isolated from a man between 50 and 75 years old who received an inactivated influenza vaccine. The CDR3 DNA sequence: TGCGCCAGCAGCATTGATGGCAGGTACAATGAGCAGTTCTTC. Residues: CASSIDGRYNEQFF. Filled out from reference TRBV5-1 and TRBJ2-1, the complete variable domain reads KAGVTQTPRYLIKTRGQQVTLSCSPISGHRSVSWYQQTPGQGLQFLFEYFSETQRNKGNFPGRFSGRQFSNSRSEMNVSTLELGDSALYLCASSIDGRYNEQFFGPGTRLTVL.